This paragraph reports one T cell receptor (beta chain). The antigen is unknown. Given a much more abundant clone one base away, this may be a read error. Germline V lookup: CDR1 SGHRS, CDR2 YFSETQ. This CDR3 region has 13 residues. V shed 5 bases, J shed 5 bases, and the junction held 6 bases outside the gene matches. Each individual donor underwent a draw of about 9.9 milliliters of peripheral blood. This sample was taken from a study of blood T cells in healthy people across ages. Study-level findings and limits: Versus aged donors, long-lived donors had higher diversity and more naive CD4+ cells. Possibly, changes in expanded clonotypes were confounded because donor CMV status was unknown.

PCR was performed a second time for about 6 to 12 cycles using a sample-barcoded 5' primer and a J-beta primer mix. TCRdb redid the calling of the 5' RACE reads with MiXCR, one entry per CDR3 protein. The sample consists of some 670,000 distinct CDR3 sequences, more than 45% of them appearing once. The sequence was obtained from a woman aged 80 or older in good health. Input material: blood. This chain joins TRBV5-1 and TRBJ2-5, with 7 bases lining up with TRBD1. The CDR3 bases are TGCGCCAGCAGACTGACAGGGATGGAGACCCAGTACTTC. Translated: CASRLTGMETQYF.